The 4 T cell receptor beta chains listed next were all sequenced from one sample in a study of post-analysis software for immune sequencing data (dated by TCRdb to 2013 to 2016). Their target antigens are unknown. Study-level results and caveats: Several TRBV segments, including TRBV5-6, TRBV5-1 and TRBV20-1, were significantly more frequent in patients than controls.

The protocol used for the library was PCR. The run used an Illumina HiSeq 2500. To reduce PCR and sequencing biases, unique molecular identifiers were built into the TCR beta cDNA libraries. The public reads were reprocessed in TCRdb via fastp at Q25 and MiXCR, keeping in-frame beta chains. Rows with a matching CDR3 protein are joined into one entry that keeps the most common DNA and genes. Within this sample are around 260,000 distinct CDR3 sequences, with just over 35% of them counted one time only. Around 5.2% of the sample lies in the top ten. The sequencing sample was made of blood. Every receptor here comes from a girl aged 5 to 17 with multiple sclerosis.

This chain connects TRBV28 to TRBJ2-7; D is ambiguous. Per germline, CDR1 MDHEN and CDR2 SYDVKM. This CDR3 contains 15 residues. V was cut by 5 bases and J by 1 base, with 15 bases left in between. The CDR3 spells CASSLGRLLSYEQYF. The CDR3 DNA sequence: TGTGCCAGCAGTCTAGGGCGTCTGCTGTCCTACGAGCAGTACTTC. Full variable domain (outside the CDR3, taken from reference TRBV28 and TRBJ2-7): DVKVTQSSRYLVKRTGEKVFLECVQDMDHENMFWYRQDPGLGLRLIYFSYDVKMKEKGDIPEGYSVSREKKERFSLILESASTNQTSMYLCASSLGRLLSYEQYFGPGTRLTVT.

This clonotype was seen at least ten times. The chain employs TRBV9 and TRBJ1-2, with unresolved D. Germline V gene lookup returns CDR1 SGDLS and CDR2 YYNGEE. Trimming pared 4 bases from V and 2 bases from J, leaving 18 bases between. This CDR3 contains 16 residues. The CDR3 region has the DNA TGTGCCAGCAGCCCCAACGGGATGCTCAAAAACTATGGCTACACCTTC. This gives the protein CASSPNGMLKNYGYTF.

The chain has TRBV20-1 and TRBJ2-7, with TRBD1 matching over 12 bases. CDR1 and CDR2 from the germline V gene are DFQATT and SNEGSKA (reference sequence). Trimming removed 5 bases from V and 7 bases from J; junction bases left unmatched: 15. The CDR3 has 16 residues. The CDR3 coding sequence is TGCAGTGCTGCGGGCCAACCGGGACAGGGGGCACGGGAGCAGTACTTC. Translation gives CSAAGQPGQGAREQYF.

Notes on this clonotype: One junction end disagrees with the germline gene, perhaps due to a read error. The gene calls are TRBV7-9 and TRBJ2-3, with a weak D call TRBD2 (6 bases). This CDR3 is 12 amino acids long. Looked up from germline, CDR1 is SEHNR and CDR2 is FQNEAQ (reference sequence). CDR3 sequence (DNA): TGTGCCGCCGGGGGTCTGACAGATGCGCAGTATTTT. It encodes CAAGGLTDAQYF.